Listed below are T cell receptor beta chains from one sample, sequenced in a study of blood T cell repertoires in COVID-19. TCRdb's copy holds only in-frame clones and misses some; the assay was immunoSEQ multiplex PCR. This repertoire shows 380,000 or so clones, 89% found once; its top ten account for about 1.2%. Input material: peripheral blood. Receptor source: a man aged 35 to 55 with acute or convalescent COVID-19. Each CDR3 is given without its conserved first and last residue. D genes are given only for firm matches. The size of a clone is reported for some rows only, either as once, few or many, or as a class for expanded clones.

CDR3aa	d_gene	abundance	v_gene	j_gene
ASSFEDREFYGYT	TRBD1	NA	TRBV28	TRBJ1-2
ASSYSIQGAPEAF	TRBD1	NA	TRBV6-2/TRBV6-3	TRBJ1-1
AWSVAGFGTEAF	NA	NA	TRBV30	TRBJ1-1
ASSPYPKENTEAF	NA	NA	TRBV7-3	TRBJ1-1
ASRGGVYYEQY	TRBD2	NA	TRBV6-5	TRBJ2-7
ASSRTGTPLGGYT	TRBD1	few	TRBV19	TRBJ1-2
ASRDPGQGSEQY	TRBD1	few	TRBV27	TRBJ2-7
ASSQVATTGELF	NA	NA	TRBV14	TRBJ2-2
ASSLVTPNYGYT	NA	NA	TRBV5-6	TRBJ1-2
ASSLGQARDTQY	TRBD1	NA	TRBV11-2	TRBJ2-3
SVGGHTNTGELF	NA	NA	TRBV29-1	TRBJ2-2
AITPMAGYEQY	NA	NA	TRBV10-3	TRBJ2-7
ATSRLRQGGYGYT	TRBD1	NA	TRBV15	TRBJ1-2
ASSGPTTGSGEKLF	TRBD1	NA	TRBV25-1	TRBJ1-4
ASSLWTSGNNEQF	TRBD2	NA	TRBV27	TRBJ2-1
SVEPGVGAF	NA	NA	TRBV29-1	TRBJ1-1
ASSLLDYNEQF	NA	NA	TRBV4-1	TRBJ2-1
ASGAGLFSYEQY	NA	NA	TRBV27	TRBJ2-7
AWTRQADTQY	NA	few	TRBV30	TRBJ2-3
ASSQELAGNNEQF	TRBD2	NA	TRBV4-2	TRBJ2-1
ASRTGTGNAF	TRBD1	few	TRBV5-1	TRBJ1-1
ASSWTPAATNEKLF	NA	medium-sized	TRBV11-2	TRBJ1-4
ASAGGNNSPLH	NA	NA	TRBV9	TRBJ1-6
ASNDVGGLGTEAF	NA	NA	TRBV7-9	TRBJ1-1
ASSQEDRSGGSQPQH	TRBD1	NA	TRBV3-1/TRBV3-2	TRBJ1-5
ASSFGLADTYEQY	TRBD2	NA	TRBV19	TRBJ2-7
ASSLLGRQGNQPQH	NA	NA	TRBV28	TRBJ1-5
ASSPPSGRETQY	NA	NA	TRBV18	TRBJ2-5
AWMVGAHNSPLH	NA	NA	TRBV30	TRBJ1-6
ASSPPLTGRNTEAF	TRBD1	NA	TRBV7-9	TRBJ1-1
ASSQGQGNLYEQY	TRBD1	NA	TRBV7-8	TRBJ2-7
ASTRQGTLNTEAF	TRBD1	NA	TRBV5-1	TRBJ1-1
ASSPDDRGYT	NA	NA	TRBV28	TRBJ1-2
ASSTEERNGYT	NA	NA	TRBV19	TRBJ1-2
ASTWGYLNTEAF	NA	NA	TRBV28	TRBJ1-1
AWAQPVTGGHNEQF	TRBD1	NA	TRBV30	TRBJ2-1
ASSVPLGGRKDTQY	NA	NA	TRBV9	TRBJ2-3
ASSTHRWGNSSPLH	NA	NA	TRBV19	TRBJ1-6
ASSLGLAGALGTDTQY	TRBD2	NA	TRBV5-6	TRBJ2-3
ASSFTRQAEAF	NA	NA	TRBV7-3	TRBJ1-1
ASSLELAGGPQETQY	TRBD2	NA	TRBV5-4	TRBJ2-5
AMGWGNGGYGYT	NA	NA	TRBV10-3	TRBJ1-2
ASRGQATNYGYT	TRBD1	NA	TRBV3-1/TRBV3-2	TRBJ1-2
ASSIHGTEFVTAGST	TRBD1	NA	TRBV19	TRBJ1-2
ASSIRGSSFYEQY	TRBD1	NA	TRBV13	TRBJ2-7
ASSLNAPGNEQF	NA	NA	TRBV5-6	TRBJ2-1
ASSLRQHSGNTIY	NA	once	TRBV6-4	TRBJ1-3